This TCR beta chain derives from a study of T cells expressing NK-cell markers. In the study overall: Just one sequenced donor of eight was HCMV-seronegative, while seven were seropositive.

General study results and limits: Expanded NKG2C+ T cell clones had unclear HCMV specificity. For a handful of donors, these clonotypes were likewise the leading ones in the CD3+CD56-NKG2C+ fraction. Of the CD8+ T cell pool in about 6 donors, roughly 1.0-8% was accounted for by dominant NKG2C+ clonotypes.

Concerning this clonotype: Its antigen is unknown.

TCRdb re-called the 5' RACE reads and gives one entry per CDR3 protein, without DNA. The table lists hundreds of thousands of distinct CDR3 sequences. Germline assignment: CDR1 SGDLS and CDR2 YYNGEE. The CDR3 runs 12 residues. The chain carries TRBV9 and TRBJ1-2. The sample comprised blood T cells: a sorted CD56 or NKG2C T cell subset, CD4+ or CD8+ T cells, or bulk PBMC T cells (not recorded which). The TCR originated in a woman aged 18 to 75 in good health. The CDR3 region is CASSVNNYGYTF.